Listed here are 14 T cell receptor beta chains from one sample, sequenced in a study of a mutant IDH1 vaccine in newly diagnosed glioma. The time point is: baseline, week 1 (first vaccination visit). Noted treatment: pre-vaccination baseline after standard-of-care therapy. TCRdb's table, derived via immunoSEQ multiplex PCR, lists solely in-frame clones and lacks some. Counted here are tens of thousands of clones, approximately 80% occurring once; the ten biggest clones make up less than 6.5%. Sample: PBMCs, taken from a glioma patient treated with radiotherapy, temozolomide or both. All receptors come from a middle-aged man with glioma. Some clones in this sample may be carry-over from other donors' samples.

This clone was picked up a small number of times. The V call is TRBV2, the J call TRBJ1-2; no reliable D call. Trimming shortened V by 5 bases and J by 5 bases, and 15 bases separated the two germline ends. Germline V gene data show CDR1 as SNHLY and CDR2 as FYNNEI. The CDR3 has 14 amino acids. The DNA of the CDR3 is TGTGCCAGCAGTCTCAAAAGTGTGGGATATGGCTACACCTTC. This encodes CASSLKSVGYGYTF.

This clone has a single count. This rearrangement joins TRBV29-1 to TRBJ2-1; D perhaps matches TRBD2 (6 bases). V gave up 3 bases and J gave up 7 bases, with 16 bases separating them. The length of the CDR3 is 14 residues. Germline V gene sequence: CDR1 SQVTM, CDR2 ANQGSEA. The CDR3 protein is CSVDPGGAGNEQFF. CDR3 nucleotides: TGCAGCGTTGACCCGGGTGGGGCGGGGAATGAGCAGTTCTTC.

CDR3: CASSTPGGQETQYF. DNA of the CDR3: TGTGCCAGTAGTACCCCAGGGGGCCAAGAGACCCAGTACTTC. V gene TRBV19 combines with J gene TRBJ2-5; 7 bases are shared with TRBD1. The CDR3 spans 14 residues. The junction had 3 bases not matched to a gene; V was cut back by 4 bases and J by 1 base. Germline assignment: CDR1 LNHDA and CDR2 SQIVND (reference sequence).

On this clone itself: This may stem from a read error, because a much larger clone lies one nucleotide away. The chain carries TRBV7-2 and TRBJ2-5, with unresolved D. There are 15 residues in the CDR3. Germline CDR1 is SGHTA and CDR2 is FQGNSA. V was pared by 0 bases and J by 0 bases, with 8 bases between. The chain's CDR3 is CASSLALGNQETQYF. As DNA, the CDR3 is TGTGCCAGCAGCTTAGCGCTAGGGAACCAAGAGACCCAGTACTTC.

This clone came up a few times. The chain carries TRBV20-1 and TRBJ1-2; TRBD1 matches 7 bases. The J segment lost 8 bases and the V segment lost 6 bases, leaving 6 bases of the junction unmatched. Germline assignment: CDR1 DFQATT and CDR2 SNEGSKA (reference sequence). The CDR3 consists of 11 residues. The CDR3 nucleotides are TGCAGTGCCTCGACAGGGAGCGGCTACACCTTC. This gives the protein CSASTGSGYTF.

The chain is built from TRBV5-1 and TRBJ2-5; D may correspond to TRBD1 or TRBD2 (5 bases each). V dropped 2 bases and J dropped 4 bases, with 21 bases sitting between them. Germline values: CDR1 SGHRS, CDR2 YFSETQ. The CDR3 spans 17 residues. CDR3 coding DNA: TGCGCCAGCAGCTTAGGGAACTCCGGGGCTAACCGAGAGACCCAGTACTTC. The encoded protein is CASSLGNSGANRETQYF.

The chain uses TRBV7-9 and TRBJ1-2; 9 positions agree with TRBD1. V lost 5 bases, J lost 4 bases, and 5 bases stayed unmatched. In germline, CDR1 is SEHNR, CDR2 FQNEAQ (reference sequence). The CDR3 totals 14 residues. The chain's CDR3 is CASSPTGGSYGYTF. The DNA for the CDR3 is TGTGCCAGCAGCCCCACAGGGGGCAGCTATGGCTACACCTTC.

J is TRBJ1-2 and V is TRBV4-1; D perhaps matches TRBD1 (5 bases). The germline V gene encodes CDR1 MGHRA and CDR2 YSYEKL. The CDR3 covers 14 residues. V was trimmed by 4 bases and J by 6 bases, leaving 15 bases between them. Here the CDR3 reads CASSPWGGRDGYTF. The CDR3 coding sequence is TGCGCCAGCAGCCCCTGGGGGGGTAGGGATGGCTACACCTTC.

J is TRBJ2-2 and V is TRBV2; the D gene is possibly TRBD1 (6 bases). V gave up 6 bases and J gave up 0 bases, with 11 bases separating them. CDR3 length: 15 amino acids. Germline values: CDR1 SNHLY, CDR2 FYNNEI. CDR3 in DNA: TGTGCCAGCAGCGAGGACAGCACGAACACCGGGGAGCTGTTTTTT. Translation gives CASSEDSTNTGELFF.

This clone occurred a few times. The V call is TRBV5-1, the J call TRBJ1-3; 7 positions agree with TRBD1. From germline, CDR1 is SGHRS and CDR2 YFSETQ. This CDR3 comprises 15 residues. Trimming took 4 bases from V and 2 from J; bases not matched to a gene: 6. CDR3 residues: CASSHRTGPGNTIYF. The CDR3 DNA sequence: TGCGCCAGCAGCCACCGGACAGGACCTGGAAACACCATATATTTT.

The chain uses TRBV11-2 and TRBJ2-3; D unclear. The CDR3 is 11 amino acids. V was shortened by 7 bases and J by 5 bases, with 7 bases between the two germline ends. Germline V gene data show CDR1 as SGHAT and CDR2 as FQNNGV. In DNA, the CDR3 is TGTGCCAGCAACTCTGGAGATACGCAGTATTTT. This gives the protein CASNSGDTQYF.

This rearrangement joins TRBV6-6 to TRBJ2-5; 12 bases align to TRBD2. The CDR3 length is 13 residues. The junction had 3 bases not matched to a gene; V was cut back by 8 bases and J by 5 bases. Germline CDR1 and CDR2: MNHNY and SVGAGI (reference sequence). As DNA, the CDR3 is TGTGCCAGCGTCCTAGCGGGGGGGGAGACCCAGTACTTC. Protein product: CASVLAGGETQYF.

The chain couples TRBV11-2 to TRBJ1-2; 8 bases line up with TRBD1. V lost 6 bases, J lost 5 bases, and 11 bases stayed unmatched. From germline, CDR1 is SGHAT and CDR2 FQNNGV. The CDR3 has 15 amino acids. CDR3 loop: CASSSYIQGGYGYTF. The DNA of the CDR3 is TGTGCCAGCAGTTCATACATACAGGGGGGATATGGCTACACCTTC.

This chain uses TRBV20-1 with TRBJ1-1; a weak D match, TRBD1 (5 bases). This CDR3 has 11 amino acids. Trimming stripped 2 bases from V and 5 bases from J, with 6 bases between. Germline assignment: CDR1 DFQATT and CDR2 SNEGSKA (reference sequence). CDR3 nucleotide sequence: TGCAGTGCTAGATGGGGGACTGAAGCTTTCTTT. The encoded protein is CSARWGTEAFF.